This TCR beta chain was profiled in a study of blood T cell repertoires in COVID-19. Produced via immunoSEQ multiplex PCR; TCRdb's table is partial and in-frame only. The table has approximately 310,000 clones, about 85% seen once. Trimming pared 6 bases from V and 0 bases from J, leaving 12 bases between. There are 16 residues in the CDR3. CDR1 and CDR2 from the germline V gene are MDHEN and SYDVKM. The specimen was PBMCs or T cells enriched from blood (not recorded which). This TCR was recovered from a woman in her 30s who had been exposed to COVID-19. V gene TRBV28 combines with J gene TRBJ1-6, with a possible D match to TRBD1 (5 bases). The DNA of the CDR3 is TGTGCCAGCAGGGCTCAGGGTAGCTCCTATAATTCACCCCTCCACTTT. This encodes CASRAQGSSYNSPLHF.